This T cell receptor beta chain is drawn from a study of cytomegalovirus exposure and HLA in healthy donors. Whole-study context: Earlier findings included some 120 million unique TCR beta sequences obtained from 150 million to 200 million T cells.

Researchers ran the PCR with 60 Vbeta and 13 Jbeta primers. Repertoires were generated with immunoSEQ multiplex PCR, while TCRdb's copy carries only in-frame clones and drops some. This table has about 88,000 clones, 65% to 80% appearing once. As for this clone: Its antigen is not known.

Whole-study findings and limits: A later analysis, which compared TCR beta chains of equal frequency, found the HLA-associated ones more clonally expanded.

The V gene lost 5 bases and the J gene lost 6 bases, with 8 bases spanning the gap. Germline V gene data show CDR1 as LNHDA and CDR2 as SQIVND (reference sequence). This CDR3 contains 12 residues. Sample: PBMCs. The TCR was taken from a woman aged 18-29 years in good health and CMV-seropositive. This sequence joins TRBV19 and TRBJ1-5; D uncertain. The CDR3 nucleotides are TGTGCCAGTAGTCCCCCGGGTCAGCCCCAGCATTTT. The encoded protein is CASSPPGQPQHF. The entire variable domain, with the rest obtained from reference TRBV19 and TRBJ1-5, is as follows: DGGITQSPKYLFRKEGQNVTLSCEQNLNHDAMYWYRQDPGQGLRLIYYSQIVNDFQKGDIAEGYSVSREKKESFPLTVTSAQKNPTAFYLCASSPPGQPQHFGDGTRLSIL.